These 14 T cell receptor beta chains share one sample of origin, sequenced in a study of blood T cell repertoires in COVID-19. Only in-frame clones appear in the TCRdb table, and some are missing; sequencing was by immunoSEQ multiplex PCR. The sample holds approximately 180,000 clones, about 83% seen once. The sample comprised peripheral blood. The origin of the receptors is a person aged 70 to 80 with COVID-19, enrolled during active disease.

This chain uses TRBV5-1 with TRBJ1-1; tentative D call: TRBD1 (6 bases). The CDR3 is 13 residues long. Trimming stripped 2 bases from V and 6 bases from J, with 11 bases between. Germline lookup yields CDR1 SGHRS and CDR2 YFSETQ. The CDR3: CASSLQGSAEAFF. In DNA, the CDR3 is TGCGCCAGCAGCTTACAGGGTTCCGCTGAAGCTTTCTTT.

This clone was found a few times. The chain combines TRBV7-2 with TRBJ1-6; the D gene is possibly TRBD1 (6 bases). The V end was cut by 1 base, the J end by 8 bases, with 18 bases between. Germline lookup yields CDR1 SGHTA and CDR2 FQGNSA. The CDR3 loop spans 17 amino acids. The DNA of the CDR3 is TGTGCCAGCAGCTTAGTCTGGGGGTTGTCAGGGGATTCACCCCTCCACTTT. Translating gives CASSLVWGLSGDSPLHF. Full variable domain (missing parts from reference TRBV7-2 and TRBJ1-6): GAGVSQSPSNKVTEKGKDVELRCDPISGHTALYWYRQSLGQGLEFLIYFQGNSAPDKSGLPSDRFSAERTGGSVSTLTIQRTQQEDSAVYLCASSLVWGLSGDSPLHFGNGTRLTVT.

V gene TRBV6-5 combines with J gene TRBJ2-1; no firm D call. Trimming took 2 bases from V and 7 from J, leaving 18 bases between them. In germline, CDR1 is MNHEY, CDR2 SVGAGI. The CDR3 sequence is 16 residues long. This CDR3 reads CASSYDGQIPANEQFF. CDR3 sequence (DNA): TGTGCCAGCAGTTACGATGGGCAGATCCCTGCGAATGAGCAGTTCTTC.

The chain employs TRBV3-1 (or the pseudogene TRBV3-2) and TRBJ2-3; 11 bases are a match to TRBD2. V shed 3 bases and J 8 bases; nucleotides not matched to a gene: 7. CDR3 length equals 15 residues. Germline V lookup: CDR1 LGHDT, CDR2 YNNKEL (reference sequence). The CDR3 DNA reads as TGTGCCAGCAGCCATTCGACTAGCGGGGAGTCTACGCAGTATTTT. This translates into CASSHSTSGESTQYF.

V gene TRBV18 combines with J gene TRBJ1-4; D not certain. Per germline, CDR1 KGHSH and CDR2 LQKENI. The length of the CDR3 is 13 residues. V lost 5 bases and J lost 7, with 11 bases in between. In DNA form, the CDR3 reads TGTGCCAGCTCAGTCCCCCCGTTTGAAAAACTGTTTTTT. Translated, it gives CASSVPPFEKLFF.

This clone was recorded once. The V and J genes are TRBV29-1 and TRBJ2-4; 7 bases are shared with TRBD1. Germline assignment: CDR1 SQVTM and CDR2 ANQGSEA. The CDR3 runs 15 residues. V shed 4 bases and J 5 bases; nucleotides not matched to a gene: 11. CDR3 region: CSVVDREKAQNIQYF. The CDR3, as DNA: TGCAGCGTTGTTGACAGGGAGAAAGCACAAAACATTCAGTACTTC.

The chain recombines TRBV30 with TRBJ2-2; 10 nucleotides agree with TRBD1. CDR1 is GTSNPN and CDR2 is SVGIG in the germline V gene (reference sequence). Trimming took 3 bases from V and 7 from J; bases not matched to a gene: 2. CDR3 length equals 13 residues. The CDR3 here is CAWRGQGIGELFF. The CDR3 region has the DNA TGTGCCTGGAGGGGACAGGGGATCGGGGAGCTGTTTTTT.

The gene calls are TRBV25-1 and TRBJ1-5; perhaps TRBD1 as D (6 bases). The V and J ends lost 4 bases and 6 bases respectively, with 13 bases between them. The germline V gene has CDR1 MGHDK and CDR2 SYGVNS. The CDR3 spans 14 residues. CDR3 in DNA: TGTGCCAGCAGTGGCACGGGGGGCGGTCAGCCCCAGCATTTT. Translated: CASSGTGGGQPQHF.

The chain links TRBV5-1 to TRBJ1-1; D call uncertain. Looked up from germline, CDR1 is SGHRS and CDR2 is YFSETQ. Trimming shortened V by 1 base and J by 2 bases, and 12 bases separated the two germline ends. The CDR3 covers 15 residues. The CDR3 protein is CASSLSMGDNTEAFF. DNA for the CDR3: TGCGCCAGCAGCTTGAGTATGGGAGATAACACTGAAGCTTTCTTT.

The chain links TRBV27 to TRBJ2-7, with 10 positions matching TRBD2. Germline CDR1 and CDR2: MNHEY and SMNVEV (reference sequence). Trimming took 3 bases from V and 5 from J; bases not matched to a gene: 10. There are 16 residues in the CDR3. CDR3 in amino acids: CASSFFGASGSDEQYF. In nucleotides, the CDR3 is TGTGCCAGCAGTTTCTTTGGGGCTAGCGGGAGTGACGAGCAGTACTTC.

This sequence joins TRBV2 and TRBJ1-4; the match to TRBD1 covers 9 bases. Germline V gene data show CDR1 as SNHLY and CDR2 as FYNNEI. This CDR3 is built from 15 residues. V dropped 5 bases and J dropped 7; count of bases not matched to a gene: 8. The CDR3 region is CASSSTGGRAEKLFF. CDR3 in DNA: TGTGCCAGCAGTTCGACAGGGGGAAGGGCTGAAAAACTGTTTTTT.

This chain joins TRBV13 and TRBJ1-5; 7 bases match TRBD1. This CDR3 comprises 14 residues. The J segment lost 3 bases and the V segment lost 5 bases, leaving 4 bases of the junction unmatched. Germline V gene sequence: CDR1 PRHDT, CDR2 FYEKMQ (reference sequence). This CDR3 reads CASSLGTDNQPQHF. The DNA of the CDR3 is TGTGCCAGCAGCCTCGGGACAGACAATCAGCCCCAGCATTTT.

This chain links TRBV12-1 with TRBJ1-5; the tabulated D call, TRBD1, remains unverified against the DNA. TRBV12-1 is tagged as a pseudogene. CDR3 length: 14 residues. CDR3: CASGWANSNQPQHF. CDR3 coding DNA: TGTGCCAGCGGGTGGGCTAATAGCAATCAGCCCCAGCATTTT.

The chain links TRBV5-1 to TRBJ2-3; no clear D. The CDR3 loop spans 12 amino acids. The V end was cut by 4 bases, the J end by 3 bases, with 6 bases between. CDR1 and CDR2 (germline): SGHRS, YFSETQ. For the CDR3, the DNA is TGCGCCAGCAGCCCCGGGACAGATACGCAGTATTTT. Its translation: CASSPGTDTQYF. Supplemented by reference TRBV5-1 and TRBJ2-3, the full variable domain reads KAGVTQTPRYLIKTRGQQVTLSCSPISGHRSVSWYQQTPGQGLQFLFEYFSETQRNKGNFPGRFSGRQFSNSRSEMNVSTLELGDSALYLCASSPGTDTQYFGPGTRLTVL.